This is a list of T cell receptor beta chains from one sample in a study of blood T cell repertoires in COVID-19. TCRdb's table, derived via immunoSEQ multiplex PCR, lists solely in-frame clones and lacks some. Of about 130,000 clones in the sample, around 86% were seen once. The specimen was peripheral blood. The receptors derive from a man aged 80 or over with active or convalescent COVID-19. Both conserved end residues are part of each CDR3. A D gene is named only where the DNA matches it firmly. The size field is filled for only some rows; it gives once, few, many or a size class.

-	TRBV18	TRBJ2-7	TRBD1	TGTGCCAGCTCACCACCGGACAGGGGGCGCGACGAGCAGTACTTC	CASSPPDRGRDEQYF
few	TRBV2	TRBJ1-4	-	TGTGCCAGCAGCAGGGTTAATGAAAAACTGTTTTTT	CASSRVNEKLFF
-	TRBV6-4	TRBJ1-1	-	TGTGCCAGCAGTGTGGAGGTGGGCACTGAAGCTTTCTTT	CASSVEVGTEAFF
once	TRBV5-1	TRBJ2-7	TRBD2	TGCGCCAGCAGCCTTAGCGGGGCCTACGAGCAGTACTTC	CASSLSGAYEQYF
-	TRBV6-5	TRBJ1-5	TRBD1	TGTGCCAGCAGATCAGGGGGCGCGAGCAATCAGCCCCAGCATTTT	CASRSGGASNQPQHF
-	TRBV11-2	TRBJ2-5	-	TGTGCCAGCAGCCGAGGAAGTCAAGAGACCCAGTACTTC	CASSRGSQETQYF
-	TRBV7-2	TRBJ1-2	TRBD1	TGTGCCAGCAGCCCCCCTCGACAGGGACGAAGTGGCTACACCTTC	CASSPPRQGRSGYTF
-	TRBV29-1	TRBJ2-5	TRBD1	TGCAGCGTTAGACAGGGCCCTCAAGAGACCCAGTACTTC	CSVRQGPQETQYF
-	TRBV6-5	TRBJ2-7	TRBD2	TGTGCCAGCCTGGGACTACCCACCTACGAGCAGTACTTC	CASLGLPTYEQYF
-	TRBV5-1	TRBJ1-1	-	TGCGCCAGCAGTCGAGTGGGCGTCGCTGAAGCTTTCTTT	CASSRVGVAEAFF
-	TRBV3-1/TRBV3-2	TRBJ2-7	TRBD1	TGTGCCAGCAGCCTCGGACAGGGTGAAAACGAGCAGTACTTC	CASSLGQGENEQYF
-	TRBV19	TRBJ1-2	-	TGTGCCAGTAGTATCGGGCAGGGCGGCTATGGCTACACCTTC	CASSIGQGGYGYTF
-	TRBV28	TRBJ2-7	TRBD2	TGTGCCAGCAGCCGAGGCGGGGGTGTAAGGGAGCAGTACTTC	CASSRGGGVREQYF
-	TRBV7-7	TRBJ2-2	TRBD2	TGTGCCAGCAGCTGGCTCCCGGGACTAGCGGGATCCGGGGAGCTGTTTTTT	CASSWLPGLAGSGELFF
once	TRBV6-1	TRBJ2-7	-	TGTGCCAGCAGTGAATCCCCAGGCTACGAGCAGTACTTC	CASSESPGYEQYF
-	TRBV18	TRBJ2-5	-	TGTGCCAGCTCAGATGCGGGGATACAAGAGACCCAGTACTTC	CASSDAGIQETQYF
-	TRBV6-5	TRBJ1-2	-	TGTGCCAGCAGTTACTCGGCGTCGGGTCGTTATGGCTACACCTTC	CASSYSASGRYGYTF
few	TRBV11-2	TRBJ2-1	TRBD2	TGTGCCAGCAGCTTAGTCGGGAGGAGTGAGCAGTTCTTC	CASSLVGRSEQFF
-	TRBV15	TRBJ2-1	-	TGTGCCACCAGCAGAGGCACGCGGGGGCGATACAATGAGCAGTTCTTC	CATSRGTRGRYNEQFF
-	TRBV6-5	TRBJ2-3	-	TGTGCCAGCAGTCTCGACGGTTCGGGAACAGATACGCAGTATTTT	CASSLDGSGTDTQYF
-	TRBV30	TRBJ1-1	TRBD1	TGTGCCTGGAGTATCGGGACAGGCCCGAACACTGAAGCTTTCTTT	CAWSIGTGPNTEAFF
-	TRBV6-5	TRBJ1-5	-	TGTGCCAGCAGTTACGGAGGGGGCAATCAGCCCCAGCATTTT	CASSYGGGNQPQHF
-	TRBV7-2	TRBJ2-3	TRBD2	TGTGCCAGCAGCTTGGCGGGGGGGGCAGATACGCAGTATTTT	CASSLAGGADTQYF
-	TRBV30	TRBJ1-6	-	TGTGCCTGGACCGAAGGGGGACACCTGAGGAATTCACCCCTCCACTTT	CAWTEGGHLRNSPLHF
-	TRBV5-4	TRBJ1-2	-	TGTGCCAGCAGCGCCGGACAGAGAACTAACTATGGCTACACCTTC	CASSAGQRTNYGYTF
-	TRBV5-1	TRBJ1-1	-	TGCGCCAGCAGCTTAACCGGGATTCAATCACTGAACACTGAAGCTTTCTTT	CASSLTGIQSLNTEAFF
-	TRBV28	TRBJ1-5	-	TGTGCCAGCAGTTGGGCTCTGGGGGGAACTCAGCCCCAGCATTTT	CASSWALGGTQPQHF
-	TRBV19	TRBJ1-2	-	TGTGCCAGTAGTCCGCCAGGGGTTTACTATGGCTACACCTTC	CASSPPGVYYGYTF
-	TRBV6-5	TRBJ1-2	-	TGTGCCAGTGAGGTGGGGGGTGGTTATGGCTACACCTTC	CASEVGGGYGYTF
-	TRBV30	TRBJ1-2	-	TGTGCCTGGAGCGCAGGGTACGGGAGTGGCTACACCTTC	CAWSAGYGSGYTF
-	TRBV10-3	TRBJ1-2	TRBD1	TGTGCCATCAGCTGGGACAGGGAGGTTTGGGGCTACACCTTC	CAISWDREVWGYTF
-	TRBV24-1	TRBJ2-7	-	TGTGCCACCAGTACAGACCTGACCTACGAGCAGTACTTC	CATSTDLTYEQYF
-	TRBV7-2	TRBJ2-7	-	TGTGCCAGCAGCTTGACAGGTCCTACATCCTACGAGCAGTACTTC	CASSLTGPTSYEQYF
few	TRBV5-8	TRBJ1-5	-	TGTGCCAGCAGCTTGGACAGGGCCGTAGGTGGTCAGCCCCAGCATTTT	CASSLDRAVGGQPQHF
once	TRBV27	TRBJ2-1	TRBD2	TGTGCCAGCAGTACAGCGGGGGGCCATAGGAATGAGCAGTTCTTC	CASSTAGGHRNEQFF
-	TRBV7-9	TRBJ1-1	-	TGTGCCAGCAGCCCCCGGACTCACCCCGGAGCTTTCTTT	CASSPRTHPGAFF
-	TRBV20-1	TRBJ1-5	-	TGCAGTGCTAGTGGGGGCGCCAGCAATCAGCCCCAGCATTTT	CSASGGASNQPQHF
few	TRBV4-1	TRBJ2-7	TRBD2	TGCGCCAGCAGCCAAGAACTAGCGGGCTACGAGCAGTACTTC	CASSQELAGYEQYF
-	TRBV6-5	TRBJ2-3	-	TGTGCCCTCAGCAGAGGCCGCACAGATACGCAGTATTTT	CALSRGRTDTQYF
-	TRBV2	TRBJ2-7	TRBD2	TGTGCCAGCAGTGTATTTCAGGGACTAGCGGATTCCTCCTACGAGCAGTACTTC	CASSVFQGLADSSYEQYF
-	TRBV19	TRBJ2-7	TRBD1	TGTGCCAGTACCCCGACAGGGTCTTCCTACGAGCAGTACTTC	CASTPTGSSYEQYF
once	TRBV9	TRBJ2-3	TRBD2	TGTGCCAGCAGCGTCGGACTAGCGGACACAGATACGCAGTATTTT	CASSVGLADTDTQYF
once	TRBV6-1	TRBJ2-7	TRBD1	TGTGCCAGCAGTGAAAGGTGGACAGGGCGCTCCTACGAGCAGTACTTC	CASSERWTGRSYEQYF
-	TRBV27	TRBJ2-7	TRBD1	TGTGCCAGTCGCCCGACAGGGGGGGGTTACGAGCAGTACTTC	CASRPTGGGYEQYF
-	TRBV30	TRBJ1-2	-	TGTGCCTGCCGACAGAACTATGGCTACACCTTC	CACRQNYGYTF
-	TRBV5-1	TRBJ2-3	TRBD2	TGCGCCAGCAGCCCCCGACTAGCGGGGGTTAGCACAGATACGCAGTATTTT	CASSPRLAGVSTDTQYF
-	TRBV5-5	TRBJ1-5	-	TGTGCCAGCAGCTTGGACACAGGTTATAGCAATCAGCCCCAGCATTTT	CASSLDTGYSNQPQHF
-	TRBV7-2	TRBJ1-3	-	TGTGCCAGCAGCCCCATCGGCGGCGGAAACACCATATATTTT	CASSPIGGGNTIYF
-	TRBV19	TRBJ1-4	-	TGTGCCAGTAGTATTGGCCGCGGACTAAATGAAAAACTGTTTTTT	CASSIGRGLNEKLFF
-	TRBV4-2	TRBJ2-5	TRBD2	TGTGCCAGCAGCCAAGACTCTAGAAGCGGGAGGATCGAGACCCAGTACTTC	CASSQDSRSGRIETQYF
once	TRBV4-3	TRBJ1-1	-	TGCGCCAGCAGCCAAGGCAGGGTGGGGACTGAAGCTTTCTTT	CASSQGRVGTEAFF
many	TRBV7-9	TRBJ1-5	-	TGTGCCAGCACAGGGAGTGGCAATCAGCCCCAGCATTTT	CASTGSGNQPQHF
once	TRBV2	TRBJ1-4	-	TGTGCCAGCAGTGAATGGGGGGGCACTAATGAAAAACTGTTTTTT	CASSEWGGTNEKLFF
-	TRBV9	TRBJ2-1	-	TGTGCCAGCAGCCCCCACGTTGGAGGGAGGACCTACAATGAGCAGTTCTTC	CASSPHVGGRTYNEQFF
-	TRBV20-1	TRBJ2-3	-	TGCAGTGCTAGTGAACCGGGACTCCCAGATACGCAGTATTTT	CSASEPGLPDTQYF